This entry lists 20 T cell receptor beta chains sequenced from one sample in a study of PD-1 and CTLA-4 blockade in melanoma. Some clones are missing from TCRdb's copy, which holds only in-frame ones; the method was immunoSEQ multiplex PCR. The table includes tens of thousands of clones, 88% detected once. The sequencing here drew on CD8+ T cells from peripheral blood, taken from a patient given anti-PD-1 treatment. The source of these receptors is a human donor with melanoma.

V gene TRBV4-1 combines with J gene TRBJ2-7, with D possibly matching TRBD1 (6 bases). With 1 base removed from V and 0 bases from J, the gap between germline ends came to 16 bases. CDR3 length: 17 amino acids. Germline CDR1 is MGHRA and CDR2 is YSYEKL. This CDR3 reads CASSQVQAVDSSYEQYF. The CDR3 DNA is TGCGCCAGCAGCCAAGTACAAGCGGTGGACAGCTCCTACGAGCAGTACTTC.

V and J are TRBV27 and TRBJ2-5; a weak D match, TRBD1 (5 bases). V lost 6 bases and J lost 5, with 13 bases in between. Germline V CDR1 and CDR2: MNHEY, SMNVEV (reference sequence). This CDR3 contains 13 residues. CDR3 region: CASREAGSETQYF. The CDR3, as DNA: TGTGCCAGCAGAGAGGCAGGGTCGGAGACCCAGTACTTC.

The chain recombines TRBV3-1 (or the pseudogene TRBV3-2) with TRBJ2-2; D not resolved. V lost 1 base and J 3 bases, leaving 6 bases between the germline ends. The germline gives CDR1 LGHDT, CDR2 YNNKEL (reference sequence). CDR3 length: 14 residues. The CDR3 bases are TGTGCCAGCAGCCAAGGGCCGTACACCGGGGAGCTGTTTTTT. Protein sequence: CASSQGPYTGELFF.

V usage is TRBV9 and J usage is TRBJ2-1; D could derive from TRBD1 or TRBD2 (6 bases each). The CDR3 covers 16 residues. V lost 3 bases and J 7 bases, leaving 20 bases between the germline ends. Germline V gene sequence: CDR1 SGDLS, CDR2 YYNGEE. CDR3 residues: CASSDLGGPTVNEQFF. The DNA of the CDR3 is TGTGCCAGCAGCGACCTTGGGGGGCCCACGGTGAATGAGCAGTTCTTC. The variable domain in full, with the rest retrieved from reference TRBV9 and TRBJ2-1, is DSGVTQTPKHLITATGQRVTLRCSPRSGDLSVYWYQQSLDQGLQFLIQYYNGEERAKGNILERFSAQQFPDLHSELNLSSLELGDSALYFCASSDLGGPTVNEQFFGPGTRLTVL.

The chain carries TRBV18 and TRBJ2-5; D not resolved. The CDR3 is 12 amino acids. The V end lost 0 bases, the J end lost 6 bases, and 5 bases lay between the germline ends. CDR1 and CDR2 from the germline V gene are KGHSH and LQKENI. Here the CDR3 reads CASSPPAQTQYF. As DNA, the CDR3 is TGTGCCAGCTCACCACCGGCACAGACCCAGTACTTC.

The DNA for the CDR3 is TGTGCCAGCAGCGTAGACCCGACTAGCGGGGCCATCTACGAGCAGTACTTC. Translating gives CASSVDPTSGAIYEQYF. The genes are TRBV9 and TRBJ2-7; 11 bases agree with TRBD2. V lost 0 bases, J lost 3 bases, and 8 bases stayed unmatched. The length of the CDR3 is 17 residues. Germline CDR1 SGDLS, CDR2 YYNGEE.

This chain uses TRBV2 with TRBJ2-7; either TRBD1 or TRBD2 may fit D (5 bases each). Germline V gives CDR1 SNHLY, CDR2 FYNNEI. The CDR3 is made up of 14 amino acids. V dropped 2 bases and J dropped 5 bases, with 13 bases sitting between them. The CDR3 protein is CASSETGALNEQYF. The DNA of the CDR3 is TGTGCCAGCAGTGAAACCGGGGCCCTAAACGAGCAGTACTTC.

CDR3 sequence (DNA): TGTGCCAGCAGTTTCCGCAGGACAGGGGGCGGCACCTTC. This gives the protein CASSFRRTGGGTF. The chain couples TRBV28 to TRBJ1-2, with 11 nucleotides matching TRBD1. V shed 3 bases, J shed 13 bases, and the junction held 7 bases outside the gene matches. The V gene's germline CDR1 is MDHEN and CDR2 SYDVKM. The CDR3 length is 13 residues.

This clone was picked up one time. V and J are TRBV29-1 and TRBJ2-7, with TRBD1 matching 9 bases. J lost 6 bases, V lost 0 bases, and 6 bases had no gene match. The length of the CDR3 is 14 residues. CDR1 is SQVTM, CDR2 ANQGSEA, per germline. CDR3 protein: CSVEEGTGRGEQYF. The CDR3 DNA sequence: TGCAGCGTTGAAGAAGGGACAGGGAGAGGCGAGCAGTACTTC.

The chain uses TRBV27 and TRBJ2-1; 7 bases fit TRBD2. The length of the CDR3 is 15 residues. The V gene's germline CDR1 is MNHEY and CDR2 SMNVEV (reference sequence). Trimming cost V 4 bases and J 1 base; bases outside gene matches: 4. The CDR3 DNA sequence: TGTGCCAGCAGTTGGGAGGGAAGTTCCTACAATGAGCAGTTCTTC. Its protein product is CASSWEGSSYNEQFF.

The genes are TRBV27 and TRBJ2-2, with D maybe TRBD2 (6 bases). V was clipped by 5 bases and J by 2 bases, with 12 bases between them. The CDR3 runs to 15 residues. From germline, CDR1 is MNHEY and CDR2 SMNVEV (reference sequence). The CDR3 coding sequence is TGTGCCAGCAGTCGGGGGACGGCAAACACCGGGGAGCTGTTTTTT. This translates into CASSRGTANTGELFF.

Only one count was recorded for this clone. The CDR3 sequence is CATSGGAREQFF. In nucleotides, the CDR3 is TGTGCTACTAGCGGGGGGGCAAGGGAGCAGTTCTTC. The rearrangement uses TRBV2 and TRBJ2-1; 13 bases map to TRBD2. CDR1 is SNHLY, CDR2 FYNNEI, per germline. The CDR3 length is 12 residues.

The chain links TRBV6-6 to TRBJ1-2; perhaps TRBD1 as D (6 bases). The CDR3 has 15 amino acids. V lost 0 bases and J 5 bases, leaving 13 bases between the germline ends. CDR1 is MNHNY, CDR2 SVGAGI, per germline (reference sequence). CDR3 sequence: CASSYSQQGWYGYTF. In DNA, the CDR3 is TGTGCCAGCAGTTACTCTCAACAGGGATGGTATGGCTACACCTTC.

The CDR3 nucleotides are TGTGCCAGTACGAGCGGGACCTACGAGCAGTACTTC. It translates to CASTSGTYEQYF. The gene calls are TRBV19 and TRBJ2-7; 7 nucleotides match TRBD2. Trimming cost V 7 bases and J 2 bases; bases outside gene matches: 2. The CDR3 totals 12 residues. The V gene's germline CDR1 is LNHDA and CDR2 SQIVND (reference sequence).

The gene calls are TRBV27 and TRBJ1-6; D remains unclear. This CDR3 contains 14 residues. V was cut by 5 bases and J by 0 bases, with 5 bases left in between. The germline V gene has CDR1 MNHEY and CDR2 SMNVEV (reference sequence). The CDR3 coding sequence is TGTGCCAGCAGTGGGAGCTCCTATAATTCACCCCTCCACTTT. Protein sequence: CASSGSSYNSPLHF.

The chain has TRBV28 and TRBJ1-3, with unresolved D. The CDR3 is 13 residues long. V lost 8 bases, J lost 2 bases, and 10 bases lay in between. Germline lookup yields CDR1 MDHEN and CDR2 SYDVKM. CDR3 bases: TGTGCCAGCGCCCGGGCGGCTGGAAACACCATATATTTT. Translating it yields CASARAAGNTIYF.

V usage is TRBV5-1 and J usage is TRBJ1-1, with a tentative D call TRBD1 (5 bases). The germline CDR1 and CDR2 sequences are SGHRS and YFSETQ. Trimming stripped 1 base from V and 6 bases from J, with 25 bases between. This CDR3 comprises 18 residues. In nucleotides, the CDR3 is TGCGCCAGCAGCTTGTTGGGGGGTCAAATGTCCCTGTCTTCTGAAGCTTTCTTT. It translates to CASSLLGGQMSLSSEAFF.

The chain employs TRBV28 and TRBJ2-3, with TRBD2 matching 11 bases. Germline CDR1 and CDR2: MDHEN and SYDVKM. V trimming: 2 bases; J trimming: 6 bases; junction bases outside the gene matches: 4. The CDR3 is 15 residues long. This CDR3 reads CASSLDSGGVDTQYF. Written as DNA, the CDR3 is TGTGCCAGCAGTTTAGATAGCGGGGGGGTGGATACGCAGTATTTT.

The chain combines TRBV27 with TRBJ1-1; a weak D match, TRBD1 (6 bases). With 4 bases removed from V and 5 bases from J, the gap between germline ends came to 14 bases. The germline CDR1 and CDR2 sequences are MNHEY and SMNVEV (reference sequence). The CDR3 loop spans 14 amino acids. This CDR3 reads CASSWGGGGTEAFF. The CDR3 DNA follows: TGTGCCAGCAGTTGGGGAGGGGGTGGGACTGAAGCTTTCTTT.

This clone was recorded once. The chain links TRBV4-1 to TRBJ2-3; no definite D call. This CDR3 region has 12 residues. Germline CDR1 and CDR2: MGHRA and YSYEKL. Trimming left V 1 base short and J 8 bases short, with 7 bases between. CDR3 coding DNA: TGCGCCAGCAGCCAAGTGGGTGGTACGCAGTATTTT. Encoded protein: CASSQVGGTQYF.